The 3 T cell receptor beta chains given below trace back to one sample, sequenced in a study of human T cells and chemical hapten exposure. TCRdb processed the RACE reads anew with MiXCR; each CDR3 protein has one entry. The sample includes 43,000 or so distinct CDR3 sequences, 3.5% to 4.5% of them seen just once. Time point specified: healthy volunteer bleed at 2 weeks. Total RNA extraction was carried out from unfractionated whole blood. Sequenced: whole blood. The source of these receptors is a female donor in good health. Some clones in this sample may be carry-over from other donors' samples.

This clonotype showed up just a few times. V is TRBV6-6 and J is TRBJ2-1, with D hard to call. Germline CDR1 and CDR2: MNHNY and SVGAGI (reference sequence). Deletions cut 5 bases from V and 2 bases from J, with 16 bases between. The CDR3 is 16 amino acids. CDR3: CASSQLDPSTYNEQFF. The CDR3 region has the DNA TGTGCCAGCAGTCAATTAGATCCTTCCACCTACAATGAGCAGTTCTTC.

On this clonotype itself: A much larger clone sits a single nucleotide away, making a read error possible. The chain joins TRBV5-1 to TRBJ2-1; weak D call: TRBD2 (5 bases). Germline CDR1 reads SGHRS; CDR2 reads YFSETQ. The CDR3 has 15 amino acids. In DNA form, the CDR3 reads TGCGCCAGCAGCTTTTCGACGGGGAGAGCGGATGAGCAGCTCTTC. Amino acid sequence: CASSFSTGRADEQLF.

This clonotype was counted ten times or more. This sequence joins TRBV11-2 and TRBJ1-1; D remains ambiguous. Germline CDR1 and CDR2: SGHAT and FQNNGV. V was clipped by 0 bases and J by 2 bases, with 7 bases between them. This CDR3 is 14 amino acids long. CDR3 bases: TGTGCCAGCAGCTTAGATGGTAGAAACACTGAAGCTTTCTTT. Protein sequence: CASSLDGRNTEAFF.